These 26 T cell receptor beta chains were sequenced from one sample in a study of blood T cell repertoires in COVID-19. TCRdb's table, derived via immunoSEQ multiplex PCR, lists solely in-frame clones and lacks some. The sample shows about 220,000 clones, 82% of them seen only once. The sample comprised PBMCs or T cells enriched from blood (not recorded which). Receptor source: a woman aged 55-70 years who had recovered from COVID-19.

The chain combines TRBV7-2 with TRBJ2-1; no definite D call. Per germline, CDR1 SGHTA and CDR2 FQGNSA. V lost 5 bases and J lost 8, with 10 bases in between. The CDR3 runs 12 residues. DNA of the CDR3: TGTGCCAGCAGCCGAGTGATTGATGAGCAGTTCTTC. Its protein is CASSRVIDEQFF.

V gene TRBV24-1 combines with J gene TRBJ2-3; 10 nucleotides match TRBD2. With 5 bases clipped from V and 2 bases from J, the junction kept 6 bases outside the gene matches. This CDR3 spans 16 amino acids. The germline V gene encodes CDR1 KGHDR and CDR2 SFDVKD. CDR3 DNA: TGTGCCACCAGTGCTGCTAGCGGGAGACACACAGATACGCAGTATTTT. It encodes CATSAASGRHTDTQYF.

CDR3 nucleotides: TGCGCCAGCAGCCCTGACCGGGGGACTTACGAGCAGTACTTC. It yields the protein CASSPDRGTYEQYF. The V call is TRBV5-1, the J call TRBJ2-7; D perhaps matches TRBD2 (6 bases). Germline V lookup: CDR1 SGHRS, CDR2 YFSETQ. This CDR3 is 14 amino acids long. The germline V and J ends were trimmed by 4 bases and 4 bases, with 15 bases remaining between them.

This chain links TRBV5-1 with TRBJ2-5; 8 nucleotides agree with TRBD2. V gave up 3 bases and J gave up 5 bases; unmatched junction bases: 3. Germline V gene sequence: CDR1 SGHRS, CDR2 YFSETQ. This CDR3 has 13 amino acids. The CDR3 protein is CASSSGGGETQYF. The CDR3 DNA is TGCGCCAGCAGCTCCGGCGGGGGGGAGACCCAGTACTTC.

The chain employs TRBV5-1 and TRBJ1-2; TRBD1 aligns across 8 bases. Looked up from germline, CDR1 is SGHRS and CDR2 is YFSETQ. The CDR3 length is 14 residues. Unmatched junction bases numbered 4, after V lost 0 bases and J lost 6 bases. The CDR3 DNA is TGCGCCAGCAGCTTGGGAGGGACAGGAGATGGCTACACCTTC. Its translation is CASSLGGTGDGYTF.

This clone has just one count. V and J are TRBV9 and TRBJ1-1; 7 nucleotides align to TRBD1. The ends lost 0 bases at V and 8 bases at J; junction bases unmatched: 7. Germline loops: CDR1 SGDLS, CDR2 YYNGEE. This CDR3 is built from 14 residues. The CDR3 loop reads CASSVGVGTAEAFF. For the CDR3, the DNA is TGTGCCAGCAGCGTAGGAGTTGGGACAGCAGAAGCTTTCTTT.

CDR3 in DNA: TGTGCCAGCAGCGTAAGTGCAGGGCGAAATGAGCAGTTCTTC. This encodes CASSVSAGRNEQFF. V and J are TRBV9 and TRBJ2-1, with a weak D call TRBD1 (5 bases). Per the germline V gene, CDR1 is SGDLS and CDR2 is YYNGEE. The CDR3 runs to 14 residues. V lost 1 base and J 7 bases, leaving 12 bases between the germline ends.

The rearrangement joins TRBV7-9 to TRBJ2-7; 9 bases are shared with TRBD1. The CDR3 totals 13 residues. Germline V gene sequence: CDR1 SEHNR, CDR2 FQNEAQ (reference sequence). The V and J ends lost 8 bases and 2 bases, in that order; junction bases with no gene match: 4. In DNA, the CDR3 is TGTGCCAGCCAAGGGGACAGGGCCTACGAGCAGTACTTC. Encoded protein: CASQGDRAYEQYF.

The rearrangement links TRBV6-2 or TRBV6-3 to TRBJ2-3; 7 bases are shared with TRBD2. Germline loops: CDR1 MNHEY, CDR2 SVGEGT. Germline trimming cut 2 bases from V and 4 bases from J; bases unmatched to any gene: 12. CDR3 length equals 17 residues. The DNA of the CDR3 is TGTGCCAGCAGTTACCCCCCCTATGGGGGGGGACCAGATACGCAGTATTTT. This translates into CASSYPPYGGGPDTQYF.

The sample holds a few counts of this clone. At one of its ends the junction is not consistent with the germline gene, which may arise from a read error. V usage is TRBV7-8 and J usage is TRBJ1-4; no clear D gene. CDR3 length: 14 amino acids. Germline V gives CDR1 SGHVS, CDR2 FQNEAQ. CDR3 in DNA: TGTGCCAGCAGCTTAGCGCGAACAGCTAAAAATCTGTTTTTT. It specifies CASSLARTAKNLFF.

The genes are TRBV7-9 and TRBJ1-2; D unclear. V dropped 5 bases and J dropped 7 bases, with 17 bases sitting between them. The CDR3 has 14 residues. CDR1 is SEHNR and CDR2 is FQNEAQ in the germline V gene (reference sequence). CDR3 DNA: TGTGCCAGCAGCCCTAGCGGGAGTCAGATTGGCTACACCTTC. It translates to CASSPSGSQIGYTF.

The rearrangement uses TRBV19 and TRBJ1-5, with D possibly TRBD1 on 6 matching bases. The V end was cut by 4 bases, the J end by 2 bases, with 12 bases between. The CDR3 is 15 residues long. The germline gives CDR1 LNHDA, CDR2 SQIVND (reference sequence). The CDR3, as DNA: TGTGCCAGTAGTACCGACAGGCGAGGCAATCAGCCCCAGCATTTT. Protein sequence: CASSTDRRGNQPQHF.

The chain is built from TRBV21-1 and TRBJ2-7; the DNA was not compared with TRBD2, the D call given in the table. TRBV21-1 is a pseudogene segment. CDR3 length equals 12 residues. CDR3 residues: CASSKGDYEQYF. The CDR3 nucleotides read TGTGCCAGCAGCAAAGGAGACTACGAGCAGTACTTC.

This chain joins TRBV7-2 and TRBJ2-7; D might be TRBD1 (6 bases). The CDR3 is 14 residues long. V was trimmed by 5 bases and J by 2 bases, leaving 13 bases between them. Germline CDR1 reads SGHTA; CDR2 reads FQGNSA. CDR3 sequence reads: CASSHGGNPYEQYF. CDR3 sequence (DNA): TGTGCCAGCAGCCATGGGGGCAATCCCTACGAGCAGTACTTC.

The CDR3 region is CASSLDRTSSRHNEQFF. The CDR3 DNA sequence: TGTGCCAGCAGCTTAGACCGGACTAGCTCCCGCCACAATGAGCAGTTCTTC. The chain has TRBV7-8 and TRBJ2-1, with 8 positions matching TRBD2. V dropped 1 base and J dropped 5; count of bases not matched to a gene: 10. Germline V gene lookup returns CDR1 SGHVS and CDR2 FQNEAQ. CDR3 length: 17 residues. Filled out from reference TRBV7-8 and TRBJ2-1, the complete variable domain reads GAGVSQSPRYKVAKRGQDVALRCDPISGHVSLFWYQQALGQGPEFLTYFQNEAQLDKSGLPSDRFFAERPEGSVSTLKIQRTQQEDSAVYLCASSLDRTSSRHNEQFFGPGTRLTVL.

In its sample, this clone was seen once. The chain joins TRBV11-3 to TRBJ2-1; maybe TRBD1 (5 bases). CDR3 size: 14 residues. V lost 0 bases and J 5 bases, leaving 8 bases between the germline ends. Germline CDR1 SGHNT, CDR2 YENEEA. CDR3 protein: CASSLDRTNNEQFF. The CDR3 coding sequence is TGTGCCAGCAGCTTAGATAGGACAAACAATGAGCAGTTCTTC.

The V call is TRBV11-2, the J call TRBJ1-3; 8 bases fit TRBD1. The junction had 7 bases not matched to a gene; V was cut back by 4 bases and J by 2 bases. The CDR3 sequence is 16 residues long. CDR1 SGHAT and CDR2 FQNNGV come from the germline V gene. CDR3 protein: CASSSYRGAPGNTIYF. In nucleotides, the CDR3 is TGTGCCAGCAGCTCCTACAGGGGGGCTCCTGGAAACACCATATATTTT.

The CDR3 DNA reads TGTGCCAGCAGTGACTCTAGCGGGGGTAGCACAGATACGCAGTATTTT. It translates to CASSDSSGGSTDTQYF. V and J are TRBV6-4 and TRBJ2-3; 9 bases map to TRBD2. The CDR3 consists of 16 residues. Looked up from germline, CDR1 is MRHNA and CDR2 is SNTAGT. J was trimmed by 0 bases and V by 0 bases; bases with no gene match: 1.

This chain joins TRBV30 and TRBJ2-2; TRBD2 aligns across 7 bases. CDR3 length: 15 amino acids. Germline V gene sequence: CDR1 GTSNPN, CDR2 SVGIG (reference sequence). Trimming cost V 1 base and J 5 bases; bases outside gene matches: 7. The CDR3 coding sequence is TGTGCCTGGAGTGGGGCGGGAGTAGATACCGGGGAGCTGTTTTTT. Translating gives CAWSGAGVDTGELFF.

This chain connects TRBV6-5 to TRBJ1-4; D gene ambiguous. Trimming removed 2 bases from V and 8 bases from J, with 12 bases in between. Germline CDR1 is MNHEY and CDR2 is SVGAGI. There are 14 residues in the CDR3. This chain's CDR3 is CASSYSSSREKLFF. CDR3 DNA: TGTGCCAGCAGTTACAGCTCCTCGAGGGAAAAACTGTTTTTT.

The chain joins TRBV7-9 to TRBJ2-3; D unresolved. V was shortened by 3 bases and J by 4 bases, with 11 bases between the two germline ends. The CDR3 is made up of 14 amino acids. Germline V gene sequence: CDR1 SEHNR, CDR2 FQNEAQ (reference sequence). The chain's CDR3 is CASSFIAEADTQYF. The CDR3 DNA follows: TGTGCCAGCAGCTTTATAGCCGAGGCAGATACGCAGTATTTT.

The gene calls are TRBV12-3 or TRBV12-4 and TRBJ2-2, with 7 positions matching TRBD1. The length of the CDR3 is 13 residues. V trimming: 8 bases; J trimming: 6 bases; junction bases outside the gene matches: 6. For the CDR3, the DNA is TGTGCCAGCTCAGGGGGAGAGGCCGGGGAGCTGTTTTTT. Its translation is CASSGGEAGELFF.

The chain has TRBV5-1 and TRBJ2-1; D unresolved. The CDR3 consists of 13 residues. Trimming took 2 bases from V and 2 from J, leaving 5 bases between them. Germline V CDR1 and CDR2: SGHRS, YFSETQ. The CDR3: CASSFEPYNEQFF. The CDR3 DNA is TGCGCCAGCAGCTTTGAGCCCTACAATGAGCAGTTCTTC.

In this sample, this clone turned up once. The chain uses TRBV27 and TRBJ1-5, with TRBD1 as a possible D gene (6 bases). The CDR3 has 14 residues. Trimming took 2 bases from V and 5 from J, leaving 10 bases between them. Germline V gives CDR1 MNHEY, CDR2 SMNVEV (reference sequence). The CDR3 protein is CASSLRGGDQPQHF. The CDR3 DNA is TGTGCCAGCAGTTTAAGAGGGGGTGATCAGCCCCAGCATTTT.

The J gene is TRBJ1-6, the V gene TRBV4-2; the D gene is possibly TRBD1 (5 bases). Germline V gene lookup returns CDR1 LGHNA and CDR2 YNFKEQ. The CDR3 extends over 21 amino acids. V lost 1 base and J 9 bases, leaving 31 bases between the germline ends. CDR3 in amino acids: CASSQARAPGLSSLFVSPLHF. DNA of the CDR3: TGTGCCAGCAGCCAAGCAAGGGCGCCGGGACTGTCCTCTCTTTTTGTTTCACCCCTCCACTTT.

The CDR3 DNA reads as TGTGCCAGCCCGGCGCAGGGACAGGGAGTCGCTGGAAACACCATATATTTT. Translation gives CASPAQGQGVAGNTIYF. The V gene is TRBV18, the J gene TRBJ1-3; TRBD1 matches 9 bases. The CDR3 has 17 residues. CDR1 and CDR2 (germline): KGHSH, LQKENI. V was clipped by 8 bases and J by 2 bases; unmatched bases: 13. Supplemented by reference TRBV18 and TRBJ1-3, the full variable domain reads NAGVMQNPRHLVRRRGQEARLRCSPMKGHSHVYWYRQLPEEGLKFMVYLQKENIIDESGMPKERFSAEFPKEGPSILRIQQVVRGDSAAYFCASPAQGQGVAGNTIYFGEGSWLTVV.